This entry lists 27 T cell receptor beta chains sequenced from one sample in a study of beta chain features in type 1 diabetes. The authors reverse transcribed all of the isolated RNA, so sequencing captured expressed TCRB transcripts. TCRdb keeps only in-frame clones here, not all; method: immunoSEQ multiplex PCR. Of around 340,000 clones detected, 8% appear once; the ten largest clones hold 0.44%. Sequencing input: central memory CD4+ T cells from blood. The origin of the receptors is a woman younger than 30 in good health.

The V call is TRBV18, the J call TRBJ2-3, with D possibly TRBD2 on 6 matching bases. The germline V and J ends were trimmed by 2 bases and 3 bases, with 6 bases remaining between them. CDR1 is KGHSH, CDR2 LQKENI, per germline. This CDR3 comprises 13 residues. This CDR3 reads CASSPGTTDTQYF. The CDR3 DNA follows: TGTGCCAGCTCACCAGGGACTACAGATACGCAGTATTTT.

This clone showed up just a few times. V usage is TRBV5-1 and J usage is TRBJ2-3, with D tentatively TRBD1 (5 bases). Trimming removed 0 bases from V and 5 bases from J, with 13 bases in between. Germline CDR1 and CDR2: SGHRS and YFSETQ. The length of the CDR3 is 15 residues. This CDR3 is CASSLEARAVDTQYF. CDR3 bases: TGCGCCAGCAGCTTGGAGGCCAGGGCAGTAGATACGCAGTATTTT.

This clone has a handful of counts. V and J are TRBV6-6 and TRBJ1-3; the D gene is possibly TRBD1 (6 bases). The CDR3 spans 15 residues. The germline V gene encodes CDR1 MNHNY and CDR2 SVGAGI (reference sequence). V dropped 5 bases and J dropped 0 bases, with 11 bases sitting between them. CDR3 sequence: CASSRQAPSGNTIYF. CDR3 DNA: TGTGCCAGCAGTCGACAGGCCCCCTCTGGAAACACCATATATTTT.

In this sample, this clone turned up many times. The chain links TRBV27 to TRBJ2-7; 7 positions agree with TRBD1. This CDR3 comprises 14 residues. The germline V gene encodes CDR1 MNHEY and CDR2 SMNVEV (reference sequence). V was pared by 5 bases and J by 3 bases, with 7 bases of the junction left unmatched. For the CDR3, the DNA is TGTGCCAGCAGTGCTAGGGGGCTAAACTACGAGCAGTACTTC. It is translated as CASSARGLNYEQYF.

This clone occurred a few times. The CDR3 reads CASGLAGGNEQFF. For the CDR3, the DNA is TGTGCCAGCGGACTAGCGGGAGGCAATGAGCAGTTCTTC. V gene TRBV19 combines with J gene TRBJ2-1; TRBD2 matches at 14 bases. Germline assignment: CDR1 LNHDA and CDR2 SQIVND (reference sequence). Trimming removed 9 bases from V and 6 bases from J; junction bases left unmatched: 1. The CDR3 has 13 amino acids.

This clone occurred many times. CDR3 DNA sequence: TGTGCCAGCAGCGTAGCTCGCGGAACCTACAATGAGCAGTTCTTC. Translating it yields CASSVARGTYNEQFF. V and J are TRBV9 and TRBJ2-1; D not certain. The V gene lost 0 bases and the J gene lost 2 bases, with 9 bases spanning the gap. Germline V gene lookup returns CDR1 SGDLS and CDR2 YYNGEE. The CDR3 totals 15 residues.

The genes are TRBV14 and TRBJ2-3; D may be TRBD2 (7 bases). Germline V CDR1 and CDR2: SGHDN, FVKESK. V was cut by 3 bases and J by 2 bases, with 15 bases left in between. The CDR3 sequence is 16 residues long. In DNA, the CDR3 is TGTGCCAGCAGCCAGCAATTGGGGGGGGCCACAGATACGCAGTATTTT. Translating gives CASSQQLGGATDTQYF.

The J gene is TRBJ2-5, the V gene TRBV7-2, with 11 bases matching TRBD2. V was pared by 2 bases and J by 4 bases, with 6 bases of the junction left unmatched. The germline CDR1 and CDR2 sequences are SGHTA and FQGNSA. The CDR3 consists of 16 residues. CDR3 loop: CASSLIAGGPVETQYF. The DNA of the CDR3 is TGTGCCAGCAGCTTAATAGCGGGAGGGCCGGTAGAGACCCAGTACTTC.

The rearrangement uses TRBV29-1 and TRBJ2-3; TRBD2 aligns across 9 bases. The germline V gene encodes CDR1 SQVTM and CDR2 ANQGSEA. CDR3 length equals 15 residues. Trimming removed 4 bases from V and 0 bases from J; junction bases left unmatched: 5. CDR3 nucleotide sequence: TGCAGCGTTGGGGCTAGCGGGGACAGCACAGATACGCAGTATTTT. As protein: CSVGASGDSTDTQYF.

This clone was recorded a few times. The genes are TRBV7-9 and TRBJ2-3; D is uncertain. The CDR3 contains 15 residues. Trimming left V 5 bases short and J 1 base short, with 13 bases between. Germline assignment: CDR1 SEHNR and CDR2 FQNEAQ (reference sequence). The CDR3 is CASSLRTAGTDTQYF. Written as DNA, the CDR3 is TGTGCCAGCAGCCTTCGGACCGCCGGCACAGATACGCAGTATTTT.

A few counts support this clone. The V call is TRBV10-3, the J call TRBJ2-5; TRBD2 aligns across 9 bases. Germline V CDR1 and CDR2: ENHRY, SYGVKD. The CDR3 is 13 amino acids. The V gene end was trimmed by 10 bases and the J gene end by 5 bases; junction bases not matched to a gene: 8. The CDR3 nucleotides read TGTGCCACCCATGAGCGGGAGGCGGAGACCCAGTACTTC. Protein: CATHEREAETQYF.

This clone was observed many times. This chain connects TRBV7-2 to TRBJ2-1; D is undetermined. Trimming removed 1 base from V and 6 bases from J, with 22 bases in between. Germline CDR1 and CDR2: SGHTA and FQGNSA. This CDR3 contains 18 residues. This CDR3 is CASSLEVGMSEKSNEQFF. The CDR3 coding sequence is TGTGCCAGCAGCTTAGAAGTGGGAATGAGCGAGAAATCCAATGAGCAGTTCTTC. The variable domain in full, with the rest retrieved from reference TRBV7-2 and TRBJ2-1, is GAGVSQSPSNKVTEKGKDVELRCDPISGHTALYWYRQSLGQGLEFLIYFQGNSAPDKSGLPSDRFSAERTGGSVSTLTIQRTQQEDSAVYLCASSLEVGMSEKSNEQFFGPGTRLTVL.

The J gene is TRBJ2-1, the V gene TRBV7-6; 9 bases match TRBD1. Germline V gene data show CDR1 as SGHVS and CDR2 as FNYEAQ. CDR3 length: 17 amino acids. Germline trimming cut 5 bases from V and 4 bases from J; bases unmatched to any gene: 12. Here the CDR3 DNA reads TGTGCCAGCAGCCCATCGGTCAGGACAGGGGTTTACAATGAGCAGTTCTTC. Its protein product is CASSPSVRTGVYNEQFF.

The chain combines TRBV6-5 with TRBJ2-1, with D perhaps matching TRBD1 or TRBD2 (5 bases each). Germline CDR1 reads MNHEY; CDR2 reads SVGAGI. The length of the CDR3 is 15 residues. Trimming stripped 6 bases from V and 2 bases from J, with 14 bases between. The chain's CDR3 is CASSQTRGAYNEQFF. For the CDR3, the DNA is TGTGCCAGCAGCCAGACCCGGGGCGCCTACAATGAGCAGTTCTTC.

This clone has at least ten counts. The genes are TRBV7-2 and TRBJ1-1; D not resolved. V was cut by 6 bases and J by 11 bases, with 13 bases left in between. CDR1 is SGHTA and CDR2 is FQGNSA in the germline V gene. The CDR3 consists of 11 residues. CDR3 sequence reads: CASRRTYGAFF. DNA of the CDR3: TGTGCCAGCAGACGGACCTACGGGGCTTTCTTT. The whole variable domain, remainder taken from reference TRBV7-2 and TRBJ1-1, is GAGVSQSPSNKVTEKGKDVELRCDPISGHTALYWYRQSLGQGLEFLIYFQGNSAPDKSGLPSDRFSAERTGGSVSTLTIQRTQQEDSAVYLCASRRTYGAFFGQGTRLTVV.

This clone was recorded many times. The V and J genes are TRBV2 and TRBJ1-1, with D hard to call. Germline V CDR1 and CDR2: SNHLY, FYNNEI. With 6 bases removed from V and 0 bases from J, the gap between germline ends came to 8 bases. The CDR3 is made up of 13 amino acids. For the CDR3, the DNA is TGTGCCAGCAGAACCAACTTGAACACTGAAGCTTTCTTT. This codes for CASRTNLNTEAFF.

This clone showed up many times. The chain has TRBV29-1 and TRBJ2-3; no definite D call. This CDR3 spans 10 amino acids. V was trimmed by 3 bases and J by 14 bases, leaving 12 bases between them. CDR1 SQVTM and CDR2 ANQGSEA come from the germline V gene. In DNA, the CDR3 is TGCAGCGTTGACTTTGGGTCCTCGTATTTT. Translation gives CSVDFGSSYF.

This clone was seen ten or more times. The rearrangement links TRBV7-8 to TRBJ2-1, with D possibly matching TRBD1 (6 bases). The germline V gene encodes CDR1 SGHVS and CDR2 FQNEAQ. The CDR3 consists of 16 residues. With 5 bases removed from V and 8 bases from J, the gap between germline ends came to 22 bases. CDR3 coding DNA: TGTGCCAGCAGCGTTAGTGGGACACCATTTTTCGATGAGCAGTTCTTC. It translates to CASSVSGTPFFDEQFF.

The CDR3 here is CASSPQTRSETQYF. The CDR3 DNA reads as TGTGCCAGCAGCCCTCAGACCCGGTCGGAGACCCAGTACTTC. The chain employs TRBV7-2 and TRBJ2-5; D is ambiguous. Deletions cut 5 bases from V and 5 bases from J, with 15 bases between. The CDR3 extends over 14 amino acids. The germline CDR1 and CDR2 sequences are SGHTA and FQGNSA.

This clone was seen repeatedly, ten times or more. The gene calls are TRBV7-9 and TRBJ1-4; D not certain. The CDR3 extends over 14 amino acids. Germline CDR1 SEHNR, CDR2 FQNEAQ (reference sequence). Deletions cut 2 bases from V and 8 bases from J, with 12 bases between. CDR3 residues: CASSLHSFREKLFF. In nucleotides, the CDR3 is TGTGCCAGCAGCTTACACTCCTTTAGAGAAAAACTGTTTTTT.

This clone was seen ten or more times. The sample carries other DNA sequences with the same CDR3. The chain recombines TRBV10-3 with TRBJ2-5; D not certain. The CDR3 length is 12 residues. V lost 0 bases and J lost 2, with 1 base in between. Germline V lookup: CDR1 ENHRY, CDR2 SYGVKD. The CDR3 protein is CAISESQETQYF. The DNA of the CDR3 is TGTGCCATCAGTGAGTCTCAAGAGACCCAGTACTTC.

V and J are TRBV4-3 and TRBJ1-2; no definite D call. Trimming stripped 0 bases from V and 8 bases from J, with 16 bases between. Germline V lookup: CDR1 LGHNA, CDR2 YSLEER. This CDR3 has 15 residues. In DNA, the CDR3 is TGCGCCAGCAGCCAAGAAGGGTTTCTCCCGGGAGGCTACACCTTC. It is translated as CASSQEGFLPGGYTF.

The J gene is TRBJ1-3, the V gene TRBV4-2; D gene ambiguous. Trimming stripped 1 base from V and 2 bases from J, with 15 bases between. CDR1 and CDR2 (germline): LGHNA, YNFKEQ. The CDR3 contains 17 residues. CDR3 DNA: TGTGCCAGCAGCCAAGGCTGGGCGGGGAGCGCTGGAAACACCATATATTTT. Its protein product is CASSQGWAGSAGNTIYF.

The CDR3 nucleotides read TGTGCCAGTAAATACAGCCTCTCTGGGGCCAACGTCCTGACTTTC. It codes for CASKYSLSGANVLTF. The chain couples TRBV19 to TRBJ2-6; D gene uncertain. CDR1 and CDR2 (germline): LNHDA, SQIVND (reference sequence). The CDR3 spans 15 residues. V lost 7 bases and J lost 0, with 10 bases in between. Full variable domain (remainder filled in from reference TRBV19 and TRBJ2-6): DGGITQSPKYLFRKEGQNVTLSCEQNLNHDAMYWYRQDPGQGLRLIYYSQIVNDFQKGDIAEGYSVSREKKESFPLTVTSAQKNPTAFYLCASKYSLSGANVLTFGAGSRLTVL.

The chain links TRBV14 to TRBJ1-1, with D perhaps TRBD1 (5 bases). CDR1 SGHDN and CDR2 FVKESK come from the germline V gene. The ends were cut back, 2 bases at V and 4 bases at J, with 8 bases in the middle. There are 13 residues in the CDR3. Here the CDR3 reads CASSQQGGTEAFF. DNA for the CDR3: TGTGCCAGCAGCCAACAGGGAGGCACTGAAGCTTTCTTT.

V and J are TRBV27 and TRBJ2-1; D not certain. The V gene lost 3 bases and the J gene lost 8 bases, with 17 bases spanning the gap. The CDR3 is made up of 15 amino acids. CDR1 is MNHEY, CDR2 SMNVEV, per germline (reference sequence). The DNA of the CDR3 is TGTGCCAGCAGTTTCAGGCTGATGGGTGAGGATGAGCAGTTCTTC. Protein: CASSFRLMGEDEQFF.

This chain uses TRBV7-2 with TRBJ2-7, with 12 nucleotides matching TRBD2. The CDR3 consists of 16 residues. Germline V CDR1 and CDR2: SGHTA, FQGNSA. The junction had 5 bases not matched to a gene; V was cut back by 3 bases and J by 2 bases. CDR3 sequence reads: CASSFSSGRVTYEQYF. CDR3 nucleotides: TGTGCCAGCAGCTTCTCTAGCGGGAGGGTGACCTACGAGCAGTACTTC.